The clone carrying this T cell receptor (beta chain) has a handful of counts. No antigen is known for it. V lost 4 bases and J lost 2; bases outside the gene matches: 12. This CDR3 has 17 residues. Germline V gives CDR1 LGHDT, CDR2 YNNKEL (reference sequence). After constant-region reverse-primer amplification, full-length variable regions underwent semi-nested PCR with Nested Universal Primer A. From the 5' RACE reads, TCRdb called clonotypes with MiXCR, one entry per CDR3 protein. The sample carries about 57,000 distinct CDR3 sequences, 26% recorded once. The sorted Tregs were CD4+CD25+CD127-/low cells. The study's findings and limits: In terms of TCR gene usage, tumor memory CD4+ T cells clustered together with blood and lymph node memory CD4+ cells, as well as with lymph node naive CD4+ cells. Larger-cohort validation covered only one TCR beta V-J rearrangement.

Sequencing was carried out using tumor-infiltrating Tregs sorted from the breast tumor. The sequence came from a female donor with breast cancer. The V gene is TRBV3-1, the J gene TRBJ2-7; TRBD2 matches at 9 bases. The CDR3 DNA reads TGTGCCAGCAGCCCCAGCCGGTCTAGCGGGGACACCTACGAGCAGTACTTC. Protein product: CASSPSRSSGDTYEQYF.